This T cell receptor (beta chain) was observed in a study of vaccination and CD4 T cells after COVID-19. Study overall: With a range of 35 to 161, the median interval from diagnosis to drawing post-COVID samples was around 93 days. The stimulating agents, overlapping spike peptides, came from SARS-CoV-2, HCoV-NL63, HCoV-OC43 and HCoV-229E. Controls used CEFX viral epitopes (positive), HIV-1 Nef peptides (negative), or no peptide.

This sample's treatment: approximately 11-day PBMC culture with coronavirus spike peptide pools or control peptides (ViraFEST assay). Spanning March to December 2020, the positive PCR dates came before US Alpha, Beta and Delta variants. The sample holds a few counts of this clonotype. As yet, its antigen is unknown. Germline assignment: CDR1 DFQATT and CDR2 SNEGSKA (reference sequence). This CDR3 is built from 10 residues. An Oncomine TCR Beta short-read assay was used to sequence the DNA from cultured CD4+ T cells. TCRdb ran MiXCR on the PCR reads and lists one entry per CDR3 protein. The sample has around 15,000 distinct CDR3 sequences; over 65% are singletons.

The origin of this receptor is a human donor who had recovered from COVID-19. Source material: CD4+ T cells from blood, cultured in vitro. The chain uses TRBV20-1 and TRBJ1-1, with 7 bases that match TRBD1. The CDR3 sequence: CRCLQGEAFF. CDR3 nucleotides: TGCAGATGCTTACAGGGGGAAGCTTTCTTT.